This is a list of T cell receptor beta chains from one sample in a study of T cells in Graves' hyperthyroidism and ophthalmopathy. In TCRdb, the multiplex PCR reads were re-called with MiXCR into one record per CDR3 protein. The data hold 500,000 to 600,000 distinct CDR3 sequences, with around 45% observed a single time. Sequencing was done on a sample of peripheral blood or thyroid tissue (not recorded which). Every receptor here comes from a young woman with Graves' hyperthyroidism. CDR3s leave out the opening cysteine and the closing phenylalanine or tryptophan. D genes are given only for firm matches. Clone size, where shown, is once, few, many, or a class for clones that have expanded.

>TRBV7-7|NA|TRBJ2-5|many
ASSRPVLGETQY
>TRBV4-2|TRBD2|TRBJ2-7|many
ASSHPHEPGLRTYEQY
>TRBV20-1|NA|TRBJ2-5|NA
SASPRRARGNQPQY
>TRBV10-3|NA|TRBJ2-7|many
AISLGLYEQY
>TRBV29-1|NA|TRBJ1-2|many
SVEDGLKNGYT
>TRBV3-1|TRBD1|TRBJ1-1|few
ASSQAGQSNTEAF
>TRBV29-1|NA|TRBJ1-4|NA
SQDWGKSEKLF
>TRBV6-4|TRBD1|TRBJ2-3|NA
ASSQPSGQSTDTQY
>TRBV9|NA|NA|once
ASSVGLPPTEQF
>TRBV10-1|NA|TRBJ1-1|NA
ASSESDDELEAF
>TRBV6-6|NA|TRBJ1-4|few
ASSSSRPATNEKLF
>TRBV7-9|NA|TRBJ1-2|once
ASSSKEGSYGYT
>TRBV9|NA|TRBJ2-2|NA
ASSGAVGAGELF
>TRBV20-1|NA|TRBJ2-5|many
SARDRGRPIPPETQY
>TRBV7-3|NA|TRBJ2-7|NA
ASSLHRDQTYNEQY
>TRBV20-1|TRBD2|TRBJ2-7|NA
SARDSGSSYKQY
>TRBV19|TRBD1|TRBJ1-3|many
ASSIRRRTGGWSGNTIY
>TRBV2|NA|TRBJ2-6|few
ASSYLGPRISGANVLT
>TRBV7-9|TRBD1|TRBJ1-2|NA
ASSQPGAGGHNYGYT
>TRBV7-2|TRBD2|TRBJ2-2|NA
ASSHRRTSGGYNEQF
>TRBV4-3|NA|TRBJ1-6|many
ASSQDGAGDRSPLH
>TRBV29-1|TRBD1|TRBJ2-1|medium-sized
SVRAGGNEQF
>TRBV2|NA|TRBJ1-4|NA
ASSMFKTGLSNEKLF
>TRBV7-2|NA|TRBJ1-4|NA
ASSLGGNTGTVDEKLF
>TRBV2|NA|TRBJ2-5|few
ASSWALQETQY
>TRBV4-2|NA|TRBJ1-4|once
ASSPGLADEKLF
>TRBV18|TRBD1|TRBJ1-6|few
ASSPRQGSSPLH
>TRBV7-2|TRBD2|NA|few
ASSLGGKLNEQF
>TRBV7-8|NA|TRBJ1-3|NA
ASSYETGWNTIY
>TRBV18|NA|TRBJ2-7|NA
ASSPPLAASYEQY